The 14 T cell receptor beta chains presented below share a single source sample, sequenced in a study of TIL therapy for anti-PD-1-resistant metastatic lung cancer. Sequencing used immunoSEQ v3. Assay used: immunoSEQ multiplex PCR; TCRdb lists only in-frame clones, some missing. The sample carries about 50,000 clones, around 64% recorded once. Time point reported: pre-treatment sample, taken before nivolumab and TIL therapy. Most excised metastases sampled were pleural nodules or supraclavicular lymph nodes. Sequenced here: tumor tissue, sampled at baseline. These receptor sequences come from a person aged 30 to 80 with non-small cell lung cancer.

The chain recombines TRBV27 with TRBJ2-7, with 14 positions matching TRBD2. The germline CDR1 and CDR2 sequences are MNHEY and SMNVEV (reference sequence). V shed 5 bases and J 12 bases; nucleotides not matched to a gene: 18. The CDR3 covers 17 residues. The CDR3, as DNA: TGTGCCAGCAGTCCTCTAGGACTAGCGGGGGGTTCGACAGGGGGGTACTTC. The encoded protein is CASSPLGLAGGSTGGYF.

The table lists this clone with a few counts. V usage is TRBV4-3 and J usage is TRBJ1-4; D gene uncertain. CDR1 and CDR2 from the germline V gene are LGHNA and YSLEER. The germline V and J ends were trimmed by 0 bases and 10 bases, with 12 bases remaining between them. The CDR3 sequence is 14 residues long. The CDR3 DNA reads as TGCGCCAGCAGCCAAGAGGGGAGGGTCGGAAAACTGTTTTTT. It codes for CASSQEGRVGKLFF.

This rearrangement joins TRBV6-1 to TRBJ2-7; the D is unclear. CDR3 size: 12 residues. The germline V and J ends were trimmed by 0 bases and 9 bases, with 9 bases remaining between them. Germline V gene lookup returns CDR1 MNHNS and CDR2 SASEGT. In nucleotides, the CDR3 is TGTGCCAGCAGTGAAGCGGGATTGGGGCAGTACTTC. Its protein is CASSEAGLGQYF.

The chain links TRBV11-2 to TRBJ1-1, with no clear D. V lost 5 bases to trimming and J lost 1 base, with 14 bases between them. CDR3 length: 15 residues. Germline V gene data show CDR1 as SGHAT and CDR2 as FQNNGV. CDR3 nucleotide sequence: TGTGCCAGCAGCGAGATGGGCCGGCGGAACACTGAAGCTTTCTTT. Protein sequence: CASSEMGRRNTEAFF. Full variable domain (missing parts from reference TRBV11-2 and TRBJ1-1): EAGVAQSPRYKIIEKRQSVAFWCNPISGHATLYWYQQILGQGPKLLIQFQNNGVVDDSQLPKDRFSAERLKGVDSTLKIQPAKLEDSAVYLCASSEMGRRNTEAFFGQGTRLTVV.

The J gene is TRBJ1-5, the V gene TRBV7-2; 7 positions agree with TRBD1. V was pared by 3 bases and J by 7 bases, with 9 bases of the junction left unmatched. Germline CDR1 is SGHTA and CDR2 is FQGNSA. The CDR3 spans 15 residues. CDR3 in amino acids: CASSLETGQGQPQHF. The CDR3 DNA follows: TGTGCCAGCAGCTTGGAGACAGGGCAGGGACAGCCCCAGCATTTT.

This clone is labeled as medium-sized (0.01 to 0.1%). At one boundary the junction diverges from the germline segment, which might be a read error. The rearrangement links TRBV6-1 to TRBJ2-7, with 9 bases matching TRBD1. Germline loops: CDR1 MNHNS, CDR2 SASEGT. The CDR3 has 11 residues. CDR3 sequence: CASSGRDRVNF. In nucleotides, the CDR3 is TGTGCCAGCAGCGGCCGGGACAGGGTAAACTTC.

The chain has TRBV25-1 and TRBJ2-2; 8 bases are a match to TRBD1. The length of the CDR3 is 17 residues. CDR1 is MGHDK, CDR2 SYGVNS, per germline. V lost 3 bases, J lost 5 bases, and 11 bases stayed unmatched. In nucleotides, the CDR3 is TGTGCCAGCAGTGAGGGAGGCAGGGGGCTTTGGACCGGGGAGCTGTTTTTT. Its protein is CASSEGGRGLWTGELFF.

This chain links TRBV18 with TRBJ2-7; 13 nucleotides match TRBD2. Germline V gives CDR1 KGHSH, CDR2 LQKENI. There are 15 residues in the CDR3. The V gene end was trimmed by 7 bases and the J gene end by 5 bases; junction bases not matched to a gene: 8. CDR3 sequence (DNA): TGTGCCAGCTTCCGGGGACTAGCGGGATTCGACGAGCAGTACTTC. Residues: CASFRGLAGFDEQYF.

This rearrangement joins TRBV13 to TRBJ1-4; D is uncertain. V gave up 5 bases and J gave up 7 bases, with 17 bases separating them. Looked up from germline, CDR1 is PRHDT and CDR2 is FYEKMQ (reference sequence). CDR3 length: 15 amino acids. As DNA, the CDR3 is TGTGCCAGCAGCCCTGGACGACCCGAGGGTGAAAAACTGTTTTTT. It is translated as CASSPGRPEGEKLFF.

J is TRBJ1-5 and V is TRBV19; 7 bases align to TRBD1. This CDR3 region has 17 residues. Looked up from germline, CDR1 is LNHDA and CDR2 is SQIVND (reference sequence). After removal of 7 bases from V and 0 bases from J, the junction contained 12 bases not matched to a gene. CDR3 residues: CASTYTGGQSSNQPQHF. The CDR3 nucleotides are TGTGCCAGTACTTATACCGGGGGACAGTCTAGCAATCAGCCCCAGCATTTT.

About this clone itself: This same CDR3 is encoded by further DNA sequences in the sample. The V call is TRBV6-5, the J call TRBJ1-4; the D is unclear. This CDR3 region has 16 residues. Germline V gives CDR1 MNHEY, CDR2 SVGAGI. Trimming stripped 0 bases from V and 3 bases from J, with 11 bases between. CDR3 residues: CASSYSRPWANEKLFF. The CDR3 DNA is TGTGCCAGCAGTTACTCGCGGCCTTGGGCTAATGAAAAACTGTTTTTT.

V gene TRBV5-1 combines with J gene TRBJ2-7; D is unresolved. Trimming cost V 0 bases and J 5 bases, with 3 bases left between them. The CDR3 spans 11 residues. Per the germline V gene, CDR1 is SGHRS and CDR2 is YFSETQ. CDR3 sequence: CASSLADEQYF. CDR3 nucleotide sequence: TGCGCCAGCAGCTTGGCGGACGAGCAGTACTTC.

CDR3 region: CASSLVWVDEQFF. The CDR3 DNA reads TGTGCCAGCAGCTTGGTGTGGGTCGATGAGCAGTTCTTC. The chain combines TRBV5-6 with TRBJ2-1; D not certain. V was cut by 0 bases and J by 8 bases, with 9 bases left in between. The CDR3 length is 13 residues. The germline V gene encodes CDR1 SGHDT and CDR2 YYEEEE.

The chain combines TRBV11-2 with TRBJ2-1; TRBD1 aligns across 9 bases. Germline V gene lookup returns CDR1 SGHAT and CDR2 FQNNGV. The CDR3 is 16 residues long. Trimming cost V 4 bases and J 1 base; bases outside gene matches: 5. The DNA for the CDR3 is TGTGCCAGCAGCTCGACAGGGGGTAAGTCCTACAATGAGCAGTTCTTC. It specifies CASSSTGGKSYNEQFF.